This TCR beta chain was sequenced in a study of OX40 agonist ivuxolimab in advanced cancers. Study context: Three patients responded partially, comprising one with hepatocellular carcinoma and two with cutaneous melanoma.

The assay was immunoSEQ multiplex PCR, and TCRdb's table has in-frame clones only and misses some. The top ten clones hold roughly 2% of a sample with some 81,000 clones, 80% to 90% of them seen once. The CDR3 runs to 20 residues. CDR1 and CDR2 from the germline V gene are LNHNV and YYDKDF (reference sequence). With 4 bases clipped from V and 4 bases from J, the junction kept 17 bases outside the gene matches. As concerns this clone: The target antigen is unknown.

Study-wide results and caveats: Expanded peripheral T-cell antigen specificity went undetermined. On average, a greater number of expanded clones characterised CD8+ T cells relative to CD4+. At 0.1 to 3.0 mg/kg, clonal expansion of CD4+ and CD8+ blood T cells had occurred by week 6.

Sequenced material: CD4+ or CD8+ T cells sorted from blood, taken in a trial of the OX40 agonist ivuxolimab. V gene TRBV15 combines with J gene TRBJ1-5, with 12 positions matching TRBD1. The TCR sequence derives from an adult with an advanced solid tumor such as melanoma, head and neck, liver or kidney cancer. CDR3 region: CATSTAFEIRDRGRNQPQHF. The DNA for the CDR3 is TGTGCCACCAGCACGGCGTTCGAAATCCGGGACAGGGGGCGAAATCAGCCCCAGCATTTT. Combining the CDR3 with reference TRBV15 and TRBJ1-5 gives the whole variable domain DAMVIQNPRYQVTQFGKPVTLSCSQTLNHNVMYWYQQKSSQAPKLLFHYYDKDFNNEADTPDNFQSRRPNTSFCFLDIRSPGLGDTAMYLCATSTAFEIRDRGRNQPQHFGDGTRLSIL.